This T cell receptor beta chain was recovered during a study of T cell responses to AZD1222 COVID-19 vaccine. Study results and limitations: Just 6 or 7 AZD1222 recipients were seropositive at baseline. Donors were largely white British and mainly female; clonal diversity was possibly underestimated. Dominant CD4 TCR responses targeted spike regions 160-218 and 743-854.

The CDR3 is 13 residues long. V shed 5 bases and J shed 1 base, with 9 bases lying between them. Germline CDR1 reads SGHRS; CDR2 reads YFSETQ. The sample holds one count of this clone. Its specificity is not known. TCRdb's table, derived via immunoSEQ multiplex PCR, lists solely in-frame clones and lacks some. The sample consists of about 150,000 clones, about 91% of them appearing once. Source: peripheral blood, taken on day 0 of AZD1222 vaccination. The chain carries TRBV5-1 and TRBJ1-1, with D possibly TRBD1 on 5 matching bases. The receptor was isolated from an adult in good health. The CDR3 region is CASRLTGNTEAFF. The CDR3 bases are TGCGCCAGCAGACTTACAGGGAACACTGAAGCTTTCTTT.